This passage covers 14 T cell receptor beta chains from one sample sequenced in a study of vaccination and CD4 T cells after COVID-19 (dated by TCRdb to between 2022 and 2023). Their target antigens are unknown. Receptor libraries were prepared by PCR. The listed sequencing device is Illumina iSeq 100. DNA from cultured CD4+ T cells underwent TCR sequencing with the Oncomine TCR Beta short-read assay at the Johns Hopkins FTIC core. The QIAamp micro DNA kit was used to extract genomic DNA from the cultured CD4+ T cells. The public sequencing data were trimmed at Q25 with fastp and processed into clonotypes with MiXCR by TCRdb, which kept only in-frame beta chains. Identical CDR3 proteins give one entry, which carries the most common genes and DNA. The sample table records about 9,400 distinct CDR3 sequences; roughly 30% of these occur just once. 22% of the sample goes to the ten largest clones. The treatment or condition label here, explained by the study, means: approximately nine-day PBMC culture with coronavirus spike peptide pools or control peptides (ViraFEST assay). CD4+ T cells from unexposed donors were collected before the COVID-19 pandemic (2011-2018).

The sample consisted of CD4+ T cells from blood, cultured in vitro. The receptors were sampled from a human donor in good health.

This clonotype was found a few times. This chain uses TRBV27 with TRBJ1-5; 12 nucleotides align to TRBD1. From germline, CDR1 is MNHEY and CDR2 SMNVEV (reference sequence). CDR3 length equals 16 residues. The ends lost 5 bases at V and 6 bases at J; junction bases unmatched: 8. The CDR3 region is CASSPYRDRGRQPQHF. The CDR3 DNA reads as TGTGCCAGCAGTCCATACCGGGACAGGGGGCGTCAGCCCCAGCATTTT.

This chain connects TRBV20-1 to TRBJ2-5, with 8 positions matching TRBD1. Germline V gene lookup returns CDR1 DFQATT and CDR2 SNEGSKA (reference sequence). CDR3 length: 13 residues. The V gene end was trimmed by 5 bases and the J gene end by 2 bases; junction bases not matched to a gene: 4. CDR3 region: CSAAHRGQETQYF. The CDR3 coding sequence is TGCAGTGCTGCCCACAGGGGGCAAGAGACCCAGTACTTC.

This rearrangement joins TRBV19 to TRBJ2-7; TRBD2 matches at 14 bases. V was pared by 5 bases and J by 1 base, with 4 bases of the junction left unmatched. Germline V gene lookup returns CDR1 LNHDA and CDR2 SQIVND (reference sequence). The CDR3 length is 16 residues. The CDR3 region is CASSEGLAGESYEQYF. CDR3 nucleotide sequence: TGTGCCAGTAGTGAGGGACTAGCGGGAGAATCCTACGAGCAGTACTTC.

CDR3 DNA sequence: TGCGCCAGCAGCCCCGGGACAGGGCTAGGTGGGGCCAACGTCCTGACTTTC. Translation: CASSPGTGLGGANVLTF. The chain has TRBV4-3 and TRBJ2-6; 9 bases are shared with TRBD1. J was trimmed by 3 bases and V by 4 bases; bases with no gene match: 7. Germline assignment: CDR1 LGHNA and CDR2 YSLEER. CDR3 size: 17 residues.

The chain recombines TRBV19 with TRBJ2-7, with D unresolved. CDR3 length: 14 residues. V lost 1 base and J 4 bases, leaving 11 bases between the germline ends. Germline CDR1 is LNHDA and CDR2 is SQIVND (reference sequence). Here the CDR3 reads CASSIGGISYEQYF. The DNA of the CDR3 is TGTGCCAGTAGTATAGGCGGAATATCGTACGAGCAGTACTTC.

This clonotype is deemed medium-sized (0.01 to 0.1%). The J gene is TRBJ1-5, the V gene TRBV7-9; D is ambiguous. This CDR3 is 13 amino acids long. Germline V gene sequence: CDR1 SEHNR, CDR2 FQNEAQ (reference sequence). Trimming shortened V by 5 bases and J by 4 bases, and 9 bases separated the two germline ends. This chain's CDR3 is CASSDIPNQPQHF. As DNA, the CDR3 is TGTGCCAGCAGCGACATACCAAATCAGCCCCAGCATTTT.

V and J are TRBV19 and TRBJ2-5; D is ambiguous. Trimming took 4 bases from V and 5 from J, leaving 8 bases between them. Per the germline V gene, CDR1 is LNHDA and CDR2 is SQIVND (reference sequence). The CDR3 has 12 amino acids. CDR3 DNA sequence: TGTGCCAGTAGTAGGGGTGGGGAGACCCAGTACTTC. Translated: CASSRGGETQYF.

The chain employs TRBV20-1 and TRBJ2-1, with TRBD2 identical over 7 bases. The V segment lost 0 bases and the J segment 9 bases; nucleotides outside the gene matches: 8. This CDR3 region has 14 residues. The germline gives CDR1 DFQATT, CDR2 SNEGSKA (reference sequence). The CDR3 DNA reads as TGCAGTGCTAGAGACCCCTCACTAGCGCCTGAGCAGTTCTTC. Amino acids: CSARDPSLAPEQFF.

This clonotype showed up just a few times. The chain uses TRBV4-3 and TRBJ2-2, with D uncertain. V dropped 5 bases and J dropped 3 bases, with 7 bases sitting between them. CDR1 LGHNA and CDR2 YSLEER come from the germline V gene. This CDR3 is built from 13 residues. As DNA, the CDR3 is TGCGCCAGCAGCGCCGGGTACACCGGGGAGCTGTTTTTT. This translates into CASSAGYTGELFF.

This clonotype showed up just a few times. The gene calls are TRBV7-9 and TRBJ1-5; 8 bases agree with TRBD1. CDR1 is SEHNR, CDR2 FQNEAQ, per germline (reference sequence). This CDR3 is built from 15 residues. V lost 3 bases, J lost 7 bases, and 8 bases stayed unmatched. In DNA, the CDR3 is TGTGCCAGCAGCTTCGCAGGGGGCAGAGGGCAGCCCCAGCATTTT. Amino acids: CASSFAGGRGQPQHF.

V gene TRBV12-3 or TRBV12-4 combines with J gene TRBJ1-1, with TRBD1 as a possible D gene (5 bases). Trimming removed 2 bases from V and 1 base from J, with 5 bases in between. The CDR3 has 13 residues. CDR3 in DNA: TGTGCCAGCAGTTTACAGGGGAACACTGAAGCTTTCTTT. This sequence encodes CASSLQGNTEAFF.

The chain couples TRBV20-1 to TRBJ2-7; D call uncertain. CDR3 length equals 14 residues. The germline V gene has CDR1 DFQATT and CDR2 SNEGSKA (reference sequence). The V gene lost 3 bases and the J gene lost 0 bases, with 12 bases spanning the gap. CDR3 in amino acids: CSASWGSDSYEQYF. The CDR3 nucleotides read TGCAGTGCTAGCTGGGGAAGCGACTCCTACGAGCAGTACTTC.

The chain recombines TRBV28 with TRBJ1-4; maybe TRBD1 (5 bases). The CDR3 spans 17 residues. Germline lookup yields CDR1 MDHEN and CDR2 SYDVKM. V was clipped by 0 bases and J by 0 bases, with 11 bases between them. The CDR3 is CASSLWDLDTTNEKLFF. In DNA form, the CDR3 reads TGTGCCAGCAGTTTATGGGACCTGGACACAACTAATGAAAAACTGTTTTTT.

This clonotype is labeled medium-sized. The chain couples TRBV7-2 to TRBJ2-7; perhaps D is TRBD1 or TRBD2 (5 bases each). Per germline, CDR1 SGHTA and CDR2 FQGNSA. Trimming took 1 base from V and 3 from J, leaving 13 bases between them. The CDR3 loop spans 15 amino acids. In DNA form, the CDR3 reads TGTGCCAGCAGCTTAGGAGTGTTGGGGGACTACGAGCAGTACTTC. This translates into CASSLGVLGDYEQYF.